This T cell receptor beta chain emerged from a study of identical twins. This clonotype appeared many times. The antigen is undetermined. Unique molecular identifiers were in the cDNA, with template-switch universal primer binding. TCRdb ran MiXCR on the 5' RACE reads and lists one entry per CDR3 protein. The table has 240,000 or so distinct CDR3 sequences, roughly a tenth seen once. Study-level findings and limits: Reduced insertions were recorded for abundant cord blood beta clonotypes, with no such pattern in memory repertoires.

The clonotype originates from a man aged 50-60 years in good health. The source material was memory T cells sorted from blood.

Here the CDR3 reads CASSQDVIAPLHF. The CDR3 nucleotides are TGCGCCAGCAGCCAAGACGTTATTGCACCCCTCCACTTT. This sequence joins TRBV4-3 and TRBJ1-6, with D hard to call. This CDR3 contains 13 residues. Trimming cost V 0 bases and J 11 bases, with 8 bases left between them. Germline V lookup: CDR1 LGHNA, CDR2 YSLEER.